The 20 T cell receptor beta chains given below trace back to one sample, sequenced in a study of CD8+ T cells in alopecia areata. As for treatment: oral pan-JAK inhibitor, 5-10 mg twice daily. The authors extracted RNA and reverse transcribed it into cDNA as the sequencing template. TCRdb keeps only in-frame clones here, not all; method: immunoSEQ multiplex PCR. This sample has about 110,000 clones, with roughly 84% found just once. The sequences come from CD8+ T cells sorted from blood, collected at week 24, from a patient treated with tofacitinib. The receptors were gathered from a human donor with alopecia areata.

The genes are TRBV7-2 and TRBJ2-5; perhaps TRBD2 as D (7 bases). V was cut by 1 base and J by 5 bases, with 17 bases left in between. Germline CDR1 is SGHTA and CDR2 is FQGNSA. The CDR3 has 16 residues. The CDR3 protein is CASSLDGGQLLETQYF. The CDR3 DNA sequence: TGTGCCAGCAGCTTAGACGGGGGGCAGCTTCTTGAGACCCAGTACTTC.

The chain couples TRBV5-1 to TRBJ2-7; 8 nucleotides line up with TRBD2. CDR1 and CDR2 from the germline V gene are SGHRS and YFSETQ. Unmatched junction bases numbered 14, after V lost 5 bases and J lost 4 bases. The CDR3 spans 16 residues. The CDR3 bases are TGCGCCAGCAGTTACGGACGAGCGGGAGCCCTTTACGAGCAGTACTTC. It encodes CASSYGRAGALYEQYF.

This clone was seen a few times. This chain joins TRBV14 and TRBJ2-7; D might be TRBD1 or TRBD2, each matching 5 bases. Germline V gene data show CDR1 as SGHDN and CDR2 as FVKESK. The CDR3 loop spans 14 amino acids. With 1 base removed from V and 3 bases from J, the gap between germline ends came to 10 bases. Written as DNA, the CDR3 is TGTGCCAGCAGCCAAGTTTCAGGGAGCTACGAGCAGTACTTC. The encoded protein is CASSQVSGSYEQYF.

The chain is built from TRBV5-1 and TRBJ2-1; TRBD2 agrees at 8 bases. With 0 bases clipped from V and 7 bases from J, the junction kept 6 bases outside the gene matches. Germline V lookup: CDR1 SGHRS, CDR2 YFSETQ. CDR3 length: 15 residues. The chain's CDR3 is CASSLELAEVNEQFF. The CDR3 DNA follows: TGCGCCAGCAGCTTGGAACTAGCGGAGGTTAATGAGCAGTTCTTC.

Only a few counts were recorded for this clone. This chain joins TRBV19 and TRBJ1-5; D is ambiguous. The V and J ends lost 3 bases and 4 bases respectively, with 7 bases between them. This CDR3 region has 13 residues. CDR1 is LNHDA, CDR2 SQIVND, per germline (reference sequence). This chain's CDR3 is CASSMTQNQPQHF. CDR3 sequence (DNA): TGTGCCAGTAGTATGACACAGAATCAGCCCCAGCATTTT. Full variable domain (outside the CDR3, taken from reference TRBV19 and TRBJ1-5): DGGITQSPKYLFRKEGQNVTLSCEQNLNHDAMYWYRQDPGQGLRLIYYSQIVNDFQKGDIAEGYSVSREKKESFPLTVTSAQKNPTAFYLCASSMTQNQPQHFGDGTRLSIL.

Only one count was recorded for this clone. V and J are TRBV7-2 and TRBJ1-2, with 9 bases identical to TRBD1. Losses at the gene ends were 0 bases for V and 4 bases for J; bases not matched to a gene: 12. Germline assignment: CDR1 SGHTA and CDR2 FQGNSA. CDR3 length: 18 amino acids. The CDR3 here is CASSLAGGQGYVGYGYTF. The CDR3 nucleotides read TGTGCCAGCAGCTTAGCGGGGGGACAGGGCTATGTCGGCTATGGCTACACCTTC.

The genes are TRBV11-3 and TRBJ2-1; D gene unclear. With 3 bases removed from V and 8 bases from J, the gap between germline ends came to 8 bases. The CDR3 runs to 12 residues. Germline loops: CDR1 SGHNT, CDR2 YENEEA. This CDR3 is CASSFTRYEQFF. In DNA, the CDR3 is TGTGCCAGCAGCTTTACAAGATATGAGCAGTTCTTC.

The chain employs TRBV5-4 and TRBJ2-7, with a weak D call TRBD2 (7 bases). Germline V gives CDR1 SGHNT, CDR2 YYREEE (reference sequence). CDR3 size: 14 residues. V dropped 3 bases and J dropped 3 bases, with 13 bases sitting between them. CDR3 protein: CASSSRGTNYEQYF. CDR3 DNA: TGTGCCAGCAGCTCGCGGGGGACAAACTACGAGCAGTACTTC.

A few counts support this clone. The genes are TRBV15 and TRBJ2-7; D is undetermined. Germline V lookup: CDR1 LNHNV, CDR2 YYDKDF (reference sequence). The CDR3 is 15 amino acids. Trimming shortened V by 2 bases and J by 2 bases, and 13 bases separated the two germline ends. This chain's CDR3 is CATSRPQGFTYEQYF. In DNA, the CDR3 is TGTGCCACCAGCAGACCCCAAGGTTTTACCTACGAGCAGTACTTC. Supplemented by reference TRBV15 and TRBJ2-7, the full variable domain reads DAMVIQNPRYQVTQFGKPVTLSCSQTLNHNVMYWYQQKSSQAPKLLFHYYDKDFNNEADTPDNFQSRRPNTSFCFLDIRSPGLGDTAMYLCATSRPQGFTYEQYFGPGTRLTVT.

The chain has TRBV29-1 and TRBJ1-2, with TRBD1 as a possible D gene (6 bases). Germline V CDR1 and CDR2: SQVTM, ANQGSEA. Trimming pared 7 bases from V and 1 base from J, leaving 13 bases between. This CDR3 region has 13 residues. The CDR3 here is CSAGQQDNYGYTF. The CDR3 coding sequence is TGCAGCGCAGGACAGCAGGATAACTATGGCTACACCTTC.

The chain joins TRBV5-4 to TRBJ2-2; D possibly corresponds to TRBD2 (5 bases). V was trimmed by 6 bases and J by 0 bases, leaving 9 bases between them. This CDR3 has 14 residues. Germline V lookup: CDR1 SGHNT, CDR2 YYREEE (reference sequence). CDR3 in amino acids: CASKVGTNTGELFF. CDR3 nucleotides: TGTGCCAGCAAAGTCGGGACGAACACCGGGGAGCTGTTTTTT.

The chain has TRBV6-5 and TRBJ2-4; D possibly matches TRBD1 or TRBD2 (5 bases each). Trimming took 5 bases from V and 10 from J, leaving 15 bases between them. Germline values: CDR1 MNHEY, CDR2 SVGAGI. The CDR3 runs 13 residues. DNA of the CDR3: TGTGCCAGCAGTCTCGGGACCCTCGCAATTCAGTACTTC. Translating it yields CASSLGTLAIQYF.

The V and J genes are TRBV7-9 and TRBJ2-1; D is undetermined. Trimming shortened V by 1 base and J by 8 bases, and 6 bases separated the two germline ends. This CDR3 contains 12 residues. Germline V gene sequence: CDR1 SEHNR, CDR2 FQNEAQ (reference sequence). The CDR3 region is CASSLEGYEQFF. For the CDR3, the DNA is TGTGCCAGCAGCTTAGAAGGGTATGAGCAGTTCTTC.

The chain joins TRBV7-8 to TRBJ2-7; perhaps D is TRBD1 or TRBD2 (6 bases each). The CDR3 runs 15 residues. In germline, CDR1 is SGHVS, CDR2 FQNEAQ. V was cut by 1 base and J by 7 bases, with 17 bases left in between. CDR3 protein: CASSLEAGEAREQYF. As DNA, the CDR3 is TGTGCCAGCAGCTTAGAGGCAGGGGAGGCGCGAGAGCAGTACTTC.

The chain recombines TRBV11-2 with TRBJ2-3; 11 nucleotides match TRBD1. V lost 3 bases to trimming and J lost 6 bases; unmatched junction nucleotides: 5. Germline V gives CDR1 SGHAT, CDR2 FQNNGV. This CDR3 has 15 amino acids. CDR3 region: CASSFTDRGQDTQYF. As DNA, the CDR3 is TGTGCCAGCAGCTTCACGGACAGGGGGCAGGATACGCAGTATTTT. Supplemented by reference TRBV11-2 and TRBJ2-3, the full variable domain reads EAGVAQSPRYKIIEKRQSVAFWCNPISGHATLYWYQQILGQGPKLLIQFQNNGVVDDSQLPKDRFSAERLKGVDSTLKIQPAKLEDSAVYLCASSFTDRGQDTQYFGPGTRLTVL.

The chain has TRBV29-1 and TRBJ2-7; perhaps D is TRBD1 or TRBD2 (5 bases each). CDR3 length: 12 residues. V lost 5 bases and J lost 4, with 12 bases in between. Germline loops: CDR1 SQVTM, CDR2 ANQGSEA. The CDR3 loop reads CSVSGQAYEQYF. DNA for the CDR3: TGCAGCGTTTCGGGGCAGGCTTACGAGCAGTACTTC.

The rearrangement uses TRBV6-5 and TRBJ1-2, with D maybe TRBD1 (6 bases). The CDR3 sequence is 14 residues long. The germline V gene encodes CDR1 MNHEY and CDR2 SVGAGI. The ends were cut back, 8 bases at V and 3 bases at J, with 16 bases in the middle. CDR3 DNA sequence: TGTGCCAGCTATCAAGGGGGTGTCTACTATGGCTACACCTTC. Protein sequence: CASYQGGVYYGYTF.

The rearrangement links TRBV6-1 to TRBJ2-2; TRBD1 matches at 9 bases. The V gene's germline CDR1 is MNHNS and CDR2 SASEGT. Losses at the gene ends were 6 bases for V and 2 bases for J; bases not matched to a gene: 7. The CDR3 length is 16 residues. This CDR3 reads CASREIQGANTGELFF. The CDR3 nucleotides are TGTGCCAGCAGGGAAATACAGGGGGCCAACACCGGGGAGCTGTTTTTT.

This chain links TRBV27 with TRBJ2-2; maybe TRBD2 (6 bases). V lost 9 bases and J lost 3, with 14 bases in between. The CDR3 totals 14 residues. CDR1 and CDR2 from the germline V gene are MNHEY and SMNVEV (reference sequence). The CDR3 region has the DNA TGTGCCAGTTGCACAGGAGGGGACACCGGGGAGCTGTTTTTT. It codes for CASCTGGDTGELFF.

This rearrangement joins TRBV7-9 to TRBJ1-2; D unresolved. V gave up 3 bases and J gave up 4 bases, with 12 bases separating them. Germline CDR1 SEHNR, CDR2 FQNEAQ (reference sequence). The CDR3 consists of 14 residues. The CDR3 sequence is CASSLAELFYGYTF. CDR3 nucleotides: TGTGCCAGCAGCTTGGCAGAGCTCTTCTATGGCTACACCTTC.